A single T cell receptor (beta chain) is shown here with its context. The repertoire was sequenced with immunoSEQ multiplex PCR; TCRdb's copy has only in-frame clones and lacks some. Among some 87,000 clones, around 83% were seen once, and the ten largest hold roughly 15%. Germline trimming cut 3 bases from V and 3 bases from J; bases unmatched to any gene: 7. This CDR3 contains 14 residues. Germline V gene data show CDR1 as GTSNPN and CDR2 as SVGIG (reference sequence). This sample was included in a study of radiotherapy plus CTLA-4 blockade in lung cancer. Chemo-refractory metastatic non-small-cell lung cancer patients received focal radiation with ipilimumab CTLA-4 blockade.

The specimen comprised peripheral blood, sampled from a patient treated with radiotherapy plus ipilimumab. This sequence was found in a human donor with non-small cell lung cancer that progressed on radiotherapy plus ipilimumab. The chain couples TRBV30 to TRBJ1-1, with 7 bases aligning to TRBD1. CDR3 coding DNA: TGTGCCTGGAGGGGAGGGGGCGCGGACACTGAAGCTTTCTTT. It translates to CAWRGGGADTEAFF.